This entry features one T cell receptor beta chain sequence. The CDR3 contains 18 residues. V shed 5 bases, J shed 7 bases, and the junction held 14 bases outside the gene matches. Germline V CDR1 and CDR2: ENHRY, SYGVKD. In the authors' methods: It was from reference gene primer amplification that nucleated cell counts were estimated. Here immunoSEQ multiplex PCR was the method, and the copy in TCRdb shows in-frame clones only, minus some. The D gene and trimming were derived from the DNA, and the V and J assignments and clone size from that table. The table includes 85,000 to 95,000 clones, less than 90% detected once. The entry originates in a study of blood T cell repertoires in COVID-19. Whole-study context: Both acute and convalescent COVID-19 samples were obtained from the United States, Italy and Spain. T cells, B-cell-depleted T cells, or PBMCs supplied cDNA or gDNA.

The chain has TRBV10-3 and TRBJ2-2, with 12 nucleotides matching TRBD2. The specimen was peripheral blood. The receptor was isolated from a woman older than 75 with acute or convalescent COVID-19. The chain's CDR3 is CAISRSAGTSGPNGELFF. The CDR3 nucleotides are TGTGCCATCAGTCGCTCCGCCGGGACTAGCGGGCCCAACGGGGAGCTGTTTTTT.